Listed below are T cell receptor beta chains from one sample, sequenced in a study of human T cells and chemical hapten exposure. TCRdb reprocessed the RACE reads via MiXCR and lists one record per CDR3 protein. This table has some 100,000 distinct CDR3 sequences, about 9.6% appearing once. Specimen: whole blood, collected in connection with sensitization to the hapten diphenylcyclopropenone (DPC). The receptors come from a woman aged 40 to 55 with alopecia areata. Some clones in this sample may be carry-over from other donors' samples. Each CDR3 is given with its conserved first and last residue. A D gene is named only where the DNA matches it firmly. Some rows have no size entry. The others give once, few or many, or a class for an expanded clone.

>.|TRBV6-2/TRBV6-3|TRBJ2-1|many
TGTGCCAGCAGTCCCTATAATGAGCAGTTCTTC
CASSPYNEQFF
>.|TRBV28|TRBJ1-1|many
TGTGCCAGCAGTTTAAAACTACCGGCTGAAGCTTTCTTT
CASSLKLPAEAFF
>.|TRBV29-1|TRBJ2-1|.
TGCAGCGTTGAAGATCTTCGCGATGAGCAGTTCTTC
CSVEDLRDEQFF
>.|TRBV10-2|TRBJ2-3|many
TGCGCCAGCAGTGTTGACTACTCAGATACGCAGTATTTT
CASSVDYSDTQYF
>.|TRBV3-1|TRBJ2-5|many
TGTGCCAGCAGCCAAGGGATTGGAGAGACCCAGTACTTC
CASSQGIGETQYF
>.|TRBV5-1|TRBJ2-1|many
TGCGCCAGTGCGACTGACTCCTACAATGAGCAGTTCTTC
CASATDSYNEQFF
>TRBD1|TRBV6-5|TRBJ2-2|many
TGTGCCAGCAGACTACAGGGGGCCGGCACCGGGGAGCTGTTTTTT
CASRLQGAGTGELFF
>.|TRBV2|TRBJ1-4|.
TGTGCCAGCAGGGGGCTCGAACATGAAAAACTGTTTTTT
CASRGLEHEKLFF
>TRBD2|TRBV28|TRBJ2-2|few
TGTGCCAGCACCCCCGGGGGGAACGGGGCCGGGGAGCTGTTTTTT
CASTPGGNGAGELFF
>TRBD1|TRBV20-1|TRBJ1-1|many
TGCAGTGCTTTAAGACAGGGTTTGAACACTGAAGCTTTCTTT
CSALRQGLNTEAFF
>TRBD2|TRBV11-3|TRBJ2-1|many
TGTGCCAGCAGCTTAGAGAGCCTAGCGGGAGGCAAGCAGTTCTTC
CASSLESLAGGKQFF
>.|TRBV28|TRBJ2-5|few
TGTGCCAGCAGTCCCCTACAGGTTCAAGAGACCCAGTACTTC
CASSPLQVQETQYF
>.|TRBV20-1|TRBJ1-1|few
TGCAGTGCTAGACCGTTTAACACTGAAGCTTTCTTT
CSARPFNTEAFF
>TRBD1|TRBV7-2|TRBJ1-6|.
TGTGCCAGCAGAAAACAGGGGCCCCTCCACTTT
CASRKQGPLHF
>TRBD2|TRBV12-3/TRBV12-4|TRBJ2-3|.
TGTGCCAGCAGTTTTTGGACTAGCGGCACAGATACGCAGTATTTT
CASSFWTSGTDTQYF
>.|TRBV7-3|TRBJ2-2|.
TGTGCCAGCAGCTCGAACGCGCTTCCAAACGGGGAGCTGTTTTTT
CASSSNALPNGELFF
>.|TRBV27|TRBJ2-1|.
TGTGCCAGCAGTCCGTTGACAGGGAGGAGTGGGGACAATGAGCAGTTCTTC
CASSPLTGRSGDNEQFF
>TRBD2|TRBV4-3|TRBJ2-2|.
TGCGCCAGCAGCCAAGATCATCCGGGGGGGACCGGGGAGCTGTTTTTT
CASSQDHPGGTGELFF
>.|TRBV30|TRBJ2-2|many
TGTGCCTGGAGTGTAATACAGGGTTACACCGGGGAGCTGTTTTTT
CAWSVIQGYTGELFF
>.|TRBV12-5|TRBJ2-1|.
TGTGCTAGTGGTTTGGATAAGGGGTATGAGCAGTTCTTC
CASGLDKGYEQFF
>.|TRBV7-9|TRBJ2-1|.
TGTGCCAGCAGCTCATCCGATGGGAGTCGGTTCTTC
CASSSSDGSRFF
>TRBD2|TRBV7-9|TRBJ2-7|many
TGTGCCAGCAGCAGACTAGCGGGGAACTACGAGCAGTACTTC
CASSRLAGNYEQYF
>TRBD2|TRBV7-2|TRBJ2-7|many
TGTGCCAGCAGCATCCTAGCGGGAGGCAGAGCCCACGAGCAGTACTTC
CASSILAGGRAHEQYF
>TRBD1|TRBV5-1|TRBJ2-2|.
TGCGCCAGCAGCGCCGGGACAGTCACCGGGGAGCTGTTTTTT
CASSAGTVTGELFF
>.|TRBV7-9|TRBJ1-1|few
TGTGCCAGCGGGTCCCGCCTGACCGCGGAGAACACTGAAGCTTTCTTT
CASGSRLTAENTEAFF
>.|TRBV20-1|TRBJ2-7|many
TGCAGTGCTCCCCCCTCGGGGAGGAGCTCCTACGAGCAGTACTTC
CSAPPSGRSSYEQYF
>TRBD1|TRBV7-2|TRBJ1-4|many
TGTGCCAGCAGCTTAGGTTGGACAGGGATTAATGAAAAACTGTTTTTT
CASSLGWTGINEKLFF
>TRBD2|TRBV29-1|TRBJ2-4|few
TGCAGCGTTGAAGGGACTAGCGGAAACATTCAGTACTTC
CSVEGTSGNIQYF
>.|TRBV19|TRBJ1-5|.
TGTGCCAGTAGTATCTTCCCCCGAACAGAGCAGCCCCAGCATTTT
CASSIFPRTEQPQHF
>TRBD2|TRBV29-1|TRBJ2-7|.
TGCAGCGTTGAAGATGCTGGACTAGCGGGAGACGAGCAGTACTTC
CSVEDAGLAGDEQYF
>.|TRBV5-1|TRBJ2-5|.
TGCGCCAGCAGGCTAGCCGAGACCCAGTACTTC
CASRLAETQYF
>TRBD1|TRBV29-1|TRBJ2-7|many
TGCAGCGTTCTCAGGGACAGGGGACCCCTTACGGTCGAGCAGTACTTC
CSVLRDRGPLTVEQYF
>.|TRBV28|TRBJ2-6|.
TGTGCCAGCAGTTTCTTGGGGGTTACGACTTTC
CASSFLGVTTF
>.|TRBV30|TRBJ2-5|few
TGTGCCTGGAGTGTACCTCAAGAGACCCAGTACTTC
CAWSVPQETQYF
>TRBD2|TRBV5-4|TRBJ2-1|.
TGTGCCAGCAGCTTGCGACTAGCGGGAGATGATGAGCAGTTCTTC
CASSLRLAGDDEQFF
>.|TRBV7-2|TRBJ1-5|few
TGTGCCAGCAGCCTTACAGGGTTTGGACCCCAGCATTTT
CASSLTGFGPQHF
>.|TRBV5-4|TRBJ2-3|.
TGTGCCAGCAGCTTGCGCAGGGTGAACTCAGATACGCAGTATTTT
CASSLRRVNSDTQYF
>.|TRBV28|TRBJ2-7|.
TGTGCCAGCGGGGTGGGCGAGCAGTACTTC
CASGVGEQYF
>.|TRBV9|TRBJ2-3|.
TGTGCCAGCAGCGTAGCGCAGGGAGCCGTAGATACGCAGTATTTT
CASSVAQGAVDTQYF
>.|TRBV4-3|TRBJ2-7|many
TGCGCCAGCAGCCAAGTGATTTCTAGCGCAACTGCCGAGCAGTACTTC
CASSQVISSATAEQYF
>TRBD1|TRBV7-2|TRBJ1-1|many
TGTGCCAGCAGCCACGGACAGGGCTACACTGAAGCTTTCTTT
CASSHGQGYTEAFF
>TRBD2|TRBV7-2|TRBJ2-7|many
TGTGCCAGCAGCTTAGCCCTAGCGGGGGGAAGCTCCTACGAGCAGTACTTC
CASSLALAGGSSYEQYF
>TRBD1|TRBV18|TRBJ2-5|many
TGTGCCAGCTCACCACACGACAGGGCCCAAGAGACCCAGTACTTC
CASSPHDRAQETQYF
>TRBD2|TRBV28|TRBJ2-7|many
TGTGCCAGCAGTTTTAGGGGACTAGCCTCCTACGAGCAGTACTTC
CASSFRGLASYEQYF
>.|TRBV7-8|TRBJ2-7|.
TGTGCCAGCAGCTTAGACGGTGTCAGGGGAAACGAGCAGTACTTC
CASSLDGVRGNEQYF
>.|TRBV7-8|TRBJ2-7|many
TGTGCCAGCGCCCCCTGGGACGCCTACGAGCAGTACTTC
CASAPWDAYEQYF
>TRBD1|TRBV13|TRBJ2-5|many
TGTGCCAGCAGCTCGACAGGGGGTACGAAGACCCAGTACTTC
CASSSTGGTKTQYF
>TRBD2|TRBV2|TRBJ2-1|many
TGTGCCAGCAATAGGCTGGCGGGAGGGGCCAATGAGCAGTTCTTC
CASNRLAGGANEQFF
>.|TRBV5-1|TRBJ2-5|few
TGCGCCAGCAGCTTGAGTGGAGCGGCTCAAGAGACCCAGTACTTC
CASSLSGAAQETQYF
>TRBD2|TRBV7-7|TRBJ2-1|.
TGTGCTAGCAGCTTATATGGGGGAGGGTACAATGAGCAGTTCTTC
CASSLYGGGYNEQFF
>.|TRBV7-8|TRBJ2-5|few
TGTGCCAGCAGCTTAGGGGCTATCTCCCCCAAGACCCAGTACTTC
CASSLGAISPKTQYF
>.|TRBV7-7|TRBJ2-5|few
TGTGCTAGCAGCCCACGGGACGCACAAGAGACCCAGTACTTC
CASSPRDAQETQYF